This T cell receptor (beta chain) was obtained from a study of human T cells and chemical hapten exposure. In TCRdb, the RACE reads were re-called with MiXCR into one record per CDR3 protein. The sample holds nearly 85,000 distinct CDR3 sequences; around 10% are singletons and the top ten take roughly 1.5%. This clonotype was seen ten or more times. A read error may account for a junction end that differs from germline. Documented time point: patch test 2, 6 weeks after DPC sensitization. The treatment here: therapeutic diphenylcyclopropenone sensitization with weekly scalp DPC. The germline V gene has CDR1 SGHVS and CDR2 FQNEAQ. There are 12 residues in the CDR3.

The material sequenced was whole blood, taken in connection with sensitization to the hapten diphenylcyclopropenone (DPC). The clonotype comes from a man between 18 and 29 years old with alopecia areata. Some clones in this sample may be carry-over from other donors' samples. The chain uses TRBV7-8 and TRBJ2-7, with TRBD1 as a possible D gene (6 bases). The CDR3 coding sequence is TGTGCCAGCGGCACCGGGACCCCAGACAGGAACTTC. This codes for CASGTGTPDRNF.